This T cell receptor (beta chain) was recorded in a study of CXCR3-negative and CXCR3-positive naive CD8 T cells (dated by TCRdb to the late 2010s). Regarding the study in general: In total, around 140 million TRB reads were obtained, or roughly 1.5 +/- 0.3 million reads per library. Diversity and physicochemical repertoire analyses covered eleven to twelve donors pooled from two independent experiments. TRBV-TRBJ cluster analysis included naive subsets from several donors and memory cells from 3 donors. What the study reported, not specific to this receptor: Because surface CD5, which has been linked to self-reactivity in mice, was comparable between naive subsets, TCR interaction strength was also inferred from TRB CDR3 physicochemical properties. Naive CXCR3-negative and CXCR3-positive cells from the same donor showed similar TRBV-TRBJ usage, whereas memory cells showed distinct patterns. TRB CDR3s from CXCR3-positive naive cells showed higher hydrophobicity (lower Kidera factor 4), lower energy, and higher strength and volume indices than CXCR3-negative naive cells. Because CXCR3 expression was partially decreased after cryopreservation, freshly isolated PBMCs were used for most assays. Comparably high repertoire diversity was found in both naive subsets, whereas much lower repertoire diversity was found in memory CD8+ T cells.

Each CD8+ T cell subset was flow-sorted in triplicate, and 250,000 to 300,000 cells per subset were placed directly into RLT lysis buffer. Naive CD8+ T cells were defined stringently as CD45RO-CCR7+CD27+CD95- to exclude memory contaminants. Standard density gradient centrifugation was used to isolate peripheral blood mononuclear cells from buffy coats. Naive CXCR3-negative and CXCR3-positive CD8+ T cells were flow-sorted using a FACSAria III. Total RNA was extracted from sorted cells with an RNeasy Mini Kit. Sequencing was carried out with a NextSeq 550. The Human TCR Profiling Kit (MiLaboratory) was used to prepare UMI-labeled 5' RACE TRB cDNA libraries. The full amount of extracted RNA was used for cDNA synthesis, and the full amount of resulting cDNA was used for PCR amplification. Libraries were prepared in parallel using an identical number of PCR cycles. The paper's data handling went like this. MIGEC and MiXCR extracted about 48,000 +/- 9,800 unique UMI-labeled TRB cDNA molecules per library, requiring at least two reads per UMI. Each library averaged roughly 40,000 +/- 10,000 functional in-frame TRB CDR3 nucleotide clonotypes without stop codons. After downsampling to 5000 UMI-labeled TRB molecules per sample, diversity metrics such as normalized Shannon-Wiener and Chao1 were calculated in VDJtools. VDJtools was used to calculate clonotype-size-weighted physicochemical properties of the central five CDR3 residues, namely interaction energy, strength, volume and Kidera factor 4. Once TCRdb had reprocessed the reads, it stored one entry per CDR3 protein sequence and supplied no DNA. These V and J calls rely on TCRdb rather than the paper's analysis. This sample's table lists around 130,000 distinct CDR3 sequences. The top ten clonotypes cover 0.5% to 0.75% of the sample.

Note on this clonotype: Its antigen is currently not known.

From cysteine to phenylalanine, the CDR3 is 15 amino acids long. The nucleotide record is missing. Based on the germline V gene (reference sequence), the CDR1 and CDR2 sequences are SSHAT and FNYEAQ. The sequenced sample was naive CXCR3+ CD8+ T cells from blood. According to the study, the label for this sample's cell subset or site signals: CD45RO-CCR7+CD27+CD95- naive CD8+ T cells expressing CXCR3 (TNR3+). This TCR was recovered from a human donor in good health. Some clones in this sample may be carry-over from other donors' samples. The rearrangement joined TRBV7-7 to TRBJ2-1; absent DNA, TCRdb's TRBD1 call cannot be checked. The CDR3 protein: CASSPRGDSYNEQFF.